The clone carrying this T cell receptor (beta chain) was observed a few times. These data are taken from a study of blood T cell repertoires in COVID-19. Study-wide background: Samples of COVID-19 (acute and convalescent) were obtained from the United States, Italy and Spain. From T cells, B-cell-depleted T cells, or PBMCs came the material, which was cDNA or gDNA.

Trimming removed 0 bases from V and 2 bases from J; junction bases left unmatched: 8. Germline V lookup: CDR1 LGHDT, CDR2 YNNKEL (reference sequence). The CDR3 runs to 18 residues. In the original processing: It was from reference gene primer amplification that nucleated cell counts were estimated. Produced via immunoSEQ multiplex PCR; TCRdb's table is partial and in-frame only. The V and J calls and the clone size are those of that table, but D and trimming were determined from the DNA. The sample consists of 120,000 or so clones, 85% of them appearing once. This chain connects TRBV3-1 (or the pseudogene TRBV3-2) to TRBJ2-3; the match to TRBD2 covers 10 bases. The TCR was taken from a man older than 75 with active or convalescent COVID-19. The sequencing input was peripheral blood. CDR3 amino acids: CASSQDSQAGGFTDTQYF. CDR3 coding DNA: TGTGCCAGCAGCCAAGATTCTCAAGCGGGGGGGTTCACAGATACGCAGTATTTT.